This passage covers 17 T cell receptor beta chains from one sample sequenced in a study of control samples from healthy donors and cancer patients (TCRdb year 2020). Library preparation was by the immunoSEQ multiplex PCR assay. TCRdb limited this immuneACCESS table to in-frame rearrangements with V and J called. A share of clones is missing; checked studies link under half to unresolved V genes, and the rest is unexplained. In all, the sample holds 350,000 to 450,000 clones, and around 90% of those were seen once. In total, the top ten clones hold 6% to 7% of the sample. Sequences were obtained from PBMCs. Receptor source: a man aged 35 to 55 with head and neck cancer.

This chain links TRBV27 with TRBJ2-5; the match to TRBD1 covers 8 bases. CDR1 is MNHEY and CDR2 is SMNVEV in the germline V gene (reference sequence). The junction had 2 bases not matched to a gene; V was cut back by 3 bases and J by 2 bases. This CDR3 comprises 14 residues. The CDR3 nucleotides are TGTGCCAGCAGTTTTGGGGACAGGCAAGAGACCCAGTACTTC. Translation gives CASSFGDRQETQYF.

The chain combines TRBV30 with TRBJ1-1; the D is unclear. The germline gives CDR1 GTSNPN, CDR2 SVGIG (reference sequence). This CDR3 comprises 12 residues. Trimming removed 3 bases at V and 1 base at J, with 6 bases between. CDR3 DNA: TGTGCCTGGAGAGATTCGAACACTGAAGCTTTCTTT. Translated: CAWRDSNTEAFF.

CDR3 amino acids: CATSDPRNYGYTF. For the CDR3, the DNA is TGTGCCACCAGTGATCCACGGAACTATGGCTACACCTTC. J is TRBJ1-2 and V is TRBV24-1; unclear D gene. This CDR3 is built from 13 residues. Per the germline V gene, CDR1 is KGHDR and CDR2 is SFDVKD. Trimming shortened V by 3 bases and J by 2 bases, and 6 bases separated the two germline ends.

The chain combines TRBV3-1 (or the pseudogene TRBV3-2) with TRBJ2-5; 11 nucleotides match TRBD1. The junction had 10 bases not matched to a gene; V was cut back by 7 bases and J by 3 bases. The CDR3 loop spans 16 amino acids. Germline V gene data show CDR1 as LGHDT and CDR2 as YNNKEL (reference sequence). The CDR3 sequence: CASKPGQGVLEETQYF. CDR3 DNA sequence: TGTGCCAGCAAACCGGGACAGGGGGTTTTGGAAGAGACCCAGTACTTC.

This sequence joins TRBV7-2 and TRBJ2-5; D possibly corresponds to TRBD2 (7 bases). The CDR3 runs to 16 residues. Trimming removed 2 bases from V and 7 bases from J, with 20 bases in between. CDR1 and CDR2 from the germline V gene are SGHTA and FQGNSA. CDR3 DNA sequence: TGTGCCAGCAGCTTACGGACGGTGGGGGGGCCGGGGACCCAGTACTTC. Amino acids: CASSLRTVGGPGTQYF.

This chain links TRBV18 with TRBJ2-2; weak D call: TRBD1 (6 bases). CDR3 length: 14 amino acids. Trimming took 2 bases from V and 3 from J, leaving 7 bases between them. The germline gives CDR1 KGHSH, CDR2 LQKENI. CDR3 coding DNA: TGTGCCAGCTCACCATACAGGGACACCGGGGAGCTGTTTTTT. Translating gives CASSPYRDTGELFF.

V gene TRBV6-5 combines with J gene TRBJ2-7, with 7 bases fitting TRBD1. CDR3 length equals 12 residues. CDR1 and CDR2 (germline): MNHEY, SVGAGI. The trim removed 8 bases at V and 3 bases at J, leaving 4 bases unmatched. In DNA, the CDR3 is TGTGCCAGCGGGCGACAGGGCTACGAGCAGTACTTC. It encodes CASGRQGYEQYF.

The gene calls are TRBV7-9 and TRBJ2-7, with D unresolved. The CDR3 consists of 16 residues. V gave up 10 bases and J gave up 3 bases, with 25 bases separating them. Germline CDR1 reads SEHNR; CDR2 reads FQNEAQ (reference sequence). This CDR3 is CATTPFSGRLVYEQYF. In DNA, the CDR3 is TGTGCCACCACCCCCTTCTCAGGACGGTTGGTCTACGAGCAGTACTTC.

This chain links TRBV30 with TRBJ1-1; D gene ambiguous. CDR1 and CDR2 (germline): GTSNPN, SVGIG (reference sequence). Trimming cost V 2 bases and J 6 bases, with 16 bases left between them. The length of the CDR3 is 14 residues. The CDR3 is CAWSSVTLRSEAFF. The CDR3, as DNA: TGTGCCTGGAGTTCGGTTACCCTTAGATCTGAAGCTTTCTTT.

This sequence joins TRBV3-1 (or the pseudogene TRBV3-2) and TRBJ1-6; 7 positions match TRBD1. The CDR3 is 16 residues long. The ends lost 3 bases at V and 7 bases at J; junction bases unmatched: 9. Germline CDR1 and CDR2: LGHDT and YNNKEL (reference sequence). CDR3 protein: CASSQIGQVENSPLHF. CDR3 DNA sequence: TGTGCCAGCAGCCAGATCGGACAGGTAGAAAATTCACCCCTCCACTTT.

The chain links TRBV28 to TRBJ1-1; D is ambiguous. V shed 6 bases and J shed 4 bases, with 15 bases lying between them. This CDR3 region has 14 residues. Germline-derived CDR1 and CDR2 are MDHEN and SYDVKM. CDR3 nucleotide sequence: TGTGCCAGCAGGTTCTTCCCGGGGAGCACTGAAGCTTTCTTT. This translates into CASRFFPGSTEAFF.

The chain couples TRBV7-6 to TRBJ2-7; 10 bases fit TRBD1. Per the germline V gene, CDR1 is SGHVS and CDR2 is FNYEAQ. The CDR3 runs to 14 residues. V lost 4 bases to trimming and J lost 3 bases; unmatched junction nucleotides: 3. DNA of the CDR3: TGTGCCAGCAGCTCCCGGACAGGGGGCTACGAGCAGTACTTC. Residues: CASSSRTGGYEQYF.

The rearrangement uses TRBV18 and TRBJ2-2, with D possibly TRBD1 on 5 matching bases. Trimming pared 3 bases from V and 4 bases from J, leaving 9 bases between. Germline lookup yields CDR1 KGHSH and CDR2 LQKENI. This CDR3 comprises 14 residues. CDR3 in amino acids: CASSPIQVTGELFF. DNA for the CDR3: TGTGCCAGCTCACCGATACAGGTCACCGGGGAGCTGTTTTTT.

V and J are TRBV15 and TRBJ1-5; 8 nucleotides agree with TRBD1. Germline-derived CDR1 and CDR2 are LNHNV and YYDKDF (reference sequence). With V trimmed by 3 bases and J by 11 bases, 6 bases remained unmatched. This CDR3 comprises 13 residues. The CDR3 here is CATSRDREVAQHF. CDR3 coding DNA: TGTGCCACCAGCAGGGACAGGGAGGTGGCCCAGCATTTT.

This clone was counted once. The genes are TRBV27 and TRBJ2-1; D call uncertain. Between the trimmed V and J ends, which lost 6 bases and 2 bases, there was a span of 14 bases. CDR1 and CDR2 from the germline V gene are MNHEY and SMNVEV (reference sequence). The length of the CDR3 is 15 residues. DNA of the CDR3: TGTGCCAGCAGCCGACTCAGGTCAACCTACAATGAGCAGTTCTTC. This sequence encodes CASSRLRSTYNEQFF.

The CDR3: CASSPTGEQPQHF. In DNA, the CDR3 is TGTGCCAGCTCACCGACAGGGGAGCAGCCCCAGCATTTT. The V call is TRBV18, the J call TRBJ1-5; 8 bases line up with TRBD1. Trimming cost V 3 bases and J 7 bases; bases outside gene matches: 2. The CDR3 contains 13 residues. Germline V gene sequence: CDR1 KGHSH, CDR2 LQKENI.

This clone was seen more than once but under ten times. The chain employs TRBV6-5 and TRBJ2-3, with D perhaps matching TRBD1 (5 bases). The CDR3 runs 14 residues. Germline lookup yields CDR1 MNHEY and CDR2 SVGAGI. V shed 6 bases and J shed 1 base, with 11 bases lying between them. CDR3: CASRGRLGTDTQYF. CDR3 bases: TGTGCCAGCAGGGGGCGCTTAGGCACAGATACGCAGTATTTT.